What follows are 9 T cell receptor beta chains derived from one specimen sequenced in a study of blood T cell repertoires in COVID-19. Repertoires were generated with immunoSEQ multiplex PCR, while TCRdb's copy carries only in-frame clones and drops some. The repertoire includes around 49,000 clones, roughly four fifths of them detected once, and 2.5% to 3% sits in the top ten. The sequenced sample was peripheral blood. The source of these receptors is a woman aged 60-75 years with acute or convalescent COVID-19.

J is TRBJ2-1 and V is TRBV21-1; TRBD2 is taken as the D call from the table, unchecked against the DNA. TRBV21-1 is shown as a pseudogene. This CDR3 has 16 amino acids. CDR3 in DNA: TGTGCCAGCAGCAAAGTGTCGGGGTCCCCCTCCAATGAGCAGTTCTTC. Protein product: CASSKVSGSPSNEQFF.

V gene TRBV7-9 combines with J gene TRBJ2-1; the D gene is possibly TRBD2 (6 bases). The germline V and J ends were trimmed by 3 bases and 6 bases, with 18 bases remaining between them. The CDR3 runs 16 residues. Germline lookup yields CDR1 SEHNR and CDR2 FQNEAQ (reference sequence). CDR3 amino acids: CASSFSTSLVRNEQFF. CDR3 DNA: TGTGCCAGCAGCTTCTCGACTAGTCTCGTTCGCAATGAGCAGTTCTTC.

The chain employs TRBV7-2 and TRBJ1-2, with D unresolved. Germline CDR1 SGHTA, CDR2 FQGNSA. Trimming stripped 1 base from V and 2 bases from J, with 11 bases between. The CDR3 extends over 15 amino acids. The DNA for the CDR3 is TGTGCCAGCAGCTTAGAACGTACAGTAAACTATGGCTACACCTTC. Its protein is CASSLERTVNYGYTF.

This chain uses TRBV19 with TRBJ2-1; D is possibly TRBD2 (6 bases). V dropped 4 bases and J dropped 2 bases, with 15 bases sitting between them. Germline values: CDR1 LNHDA, CDR2 SQIVND (reference sequence). CDR3 size: 16 residues. The CDR3 sequence: CASSTYSGPAYNEQFF. CDR3 nucleotides: TGTGCCAGTAGTACCTATAGCGGTCCCGCCTACAATGAGCAGTTCTTC.

J is TRBJ1-4 and V is TRBV6-6; D may be TRBD1 (6 bases). The CDR3 loop spans 16 amino acids. Trimming cost V 4 bases and J 5 bases, with 17 bases left between them. Germline V gene sequence: CDR1 MNHNY, CDR2 SVGAGI (reference sequence). The CDR3 loop reads CASSLHRGSINEKLFF. The CDR3 DNA reads as TGTGCCAGCAGTTTACATAGGGGGTCAATCAATGAAAAACTGTTTTTT.

The gene calls are TRBV10-2 and TRBJ2-3; 7 bases map to TRBD2. The trim removed 4 bases at V and 2 bases at J, leaving 12 bases unmatched. This CDR3 comprises 17 residues. Per the germline V gene, CDR1 is WSHSY and CDR2 is SAAADI. CDR3 DNA sequence: TGCGCCAGCAGTGTATATTTTGGGCGGGAGACCACAGATACGCAGTATTTT. Encoded protein: CASSVYFGRETTDTQYF.

V is TRBV28 and J is TRBJ1-5; no reliable D call. The V and J ends lost 3 bases and 0 bases respectively, with 12 bases between them. The V gene's germline CDR1 is MDHEN and CDR2 SYDVKM. The length of the CDR3 is 16 residues. The CDR3 nucleotides read TGTGCCAGCAGTTTTGCAGGCTCGTATAGCAATCAGCCCCAGCATTTT. Its protein product is CASSFAGSYSNQPQHF.

The chain carries TRBV19 and TRBJ1-6, with TRBD1 matching 7 bases. Germline CDR1 reads LNHDA; CDR2 reads SQIVND (reference sequence). The V and J ends lost 6 bases and 9 bases, in that order; junction bases with no gene match: 17. CDR3 length equals 17 residues. Here the CDR3 reads CASRRAHATGPGSPLHF. The CDR3, as DNA: TGTGCCAGTAGACGGGCCCACGCGACAGGGCCAGGTTCACCCCTCCACTTT.

This clone was counted a few times. The V gene is TRBV6-5, the J gene TRBJ1-5; D perhaps matches TRBD1 (5 bases). Germline CDR1 and CDR2: MNHEY and SVGAGI. CDR3 length: 15 residues. Between the trimmed V and J ends, which lost 0 bases and 0 bases, there was a span of 6 bases. CDR3: CASSYSGVSNQPQHF. The CDR3 nucleotides read TGTGCCAGCAGTTACTCAGGGGTTAGCAATCAGCCCCAGCATTTT.